The rows below give T cell receptor beta chains drawn from one sample of a study of regulatory T cells in long-lasting Graves disease. In TCRdb, the multiplex PCR reads were re-called with MiXCR into one record per CDR3 protein. The table records fewer than 500,000 distinct CDR3 sequences, roughly 15% of them present only once. These data were also reused for a study on T cells in Graves' hyperthyroidism and ophthalmopathy.

The input for sequencing was peripheral blood mononuclear cells (PBMCs), taken at new diagnosis, from a patient treated with antithyroid drugs. These TCRs come from a man aged 40-50 years with Graves disease. The CDR3 runs from the conserved cysteine through the conserved F or W. The order of the fields is CDR3 protein, CDR3 DNA, V gene, J gene, clone size, D gene. D genes are given only for firm matches. A clone size is listed for some rows: how often the clone was seen (once, few, many), or a class if it is expanded.

CASSQDWTGGYNEQFF	TGCGCCAGCAGCCAAGACTGGACGGGAGGGTACAATGAGCAGTTCTTC	TRBV4-1	TRBJ2-1	NA	TRBD2
CASSYFGNEQFF	TGTGCCAGCAGTTACTTCGGGAATGAGCAGTTCTTC	TRBV6-2/TRBV6-3	TRBJ2-1	few	NA
CASSWRGRTGELFF	TGTGCCAGCAGTTGGAGGGGGCGAACCGGGGAGCTGTTTTTT	TRBV6-5	TRBJ2-2	NA	NA
CASAEAGGNNEQFF	TGTGCCTCGGCAGAAGCGGGAGGGAACAATGAGCAGTTCTTC	TRBV10-3	TRBJ2-1	NA	TRBD2
CASRLTDSGGLNTEAFF	TGTGCCAGCAGGTTGACAGACTCTGGGGGCCTAAACACTGAAGCTTTCTTT	TRBV6-1	TRBJ1-1	few	NA
CASSLEARQGANEKLFF	TGTGCCAGCAGCTTAGAGGCCCGTCAGGGGGCTAATGAAAAACTGTTTTTT	TRBV11-2	TRBJ1-4	NA	TRBD1
CASSRGTGPNQPQHF	TGCGCCAGCAGCCGAGGGACAGGACCCAATCAGCCCCAGCATTTT	TRBV5-1	TRBJ1-5	many	TRBD1
CSANPGGQGKRETQYF	TGCAGTGCTAATCCGGGAGGGCAGGGAAAAAGGGAGACCCAGTACTTC	TRBV20-1	TRBJ2-5	many	TRBD2
CASSSGLAASSYNEQFF	TGCGCCAGCAGTTCTGGACTAGCGGCTTCCTCCTACAATGAGCAGTTCTTC	TRBV5-1	TRBJ2-1	NA	TRBD2
CATLPPGARGTEAFF	TGTGCCACCCTCCCGCCAGGGGCGCGGGGTACTGAAGCTTTCTTT	TRBV24-1	TRBJ1-1	NA	NA
CASSLAVAGPSAYNEQFF	TGTGCCAGCAGCTTAGCTGTAGCGGGCCCCTCAGCCTACAATGAGCAGTTCTTC	TRBV11-3	TRBJ2-1	many	TRBD2
CASRPGTADTGELFF	TGTGCCAGCAGGCCCGGGACCGCTGACACCGGGGAGCTGTTTTTT	TRBV12-3/TRBV12-4	TRBJ2-2	many	NA
CARDRGTEAFF	TGTGCCCGGGACAGGGGCACTGAAGCTTTCTTT	TRBV30	TRBJ1-1	many	TRBD1
CASSKPGLAEYYEQYF	TGTGCCAGCAGCAAACCGGGACTAGCGGAGTACTACGAGCAGTACTTC	TRBV7-9	TRBJ2-7	many	TRBD2
CASSLSGQGRYEQYF	TGTGCCAGCAGTTTATCCGGACAGGGGCGATACGAGCAGTACTTC	TRBV28	TRBJ2-7	many	TRBD1
CASSSSLWIYNEQFF	TGTGCCAGCAGCTCTAGCCTTTGGATCTACAATGAGCAGTTCTTC	TRBV7-2	TRBJ2-1	many	NA
CATSRERAMNEQYF	TGTGCCACCAGCAGAGAAAGGGCTATGAACGAGCAGTACTTC	TRBV15	TRBJ2-7	NA	NA
CSARSQGRYEQYF	TGCAGTGCTCGAAGCCAGGGTCGCTACGAGCAGTACTTC	TRBV20-1	TRBJ2-7	many	NA
CASEGQSRTQYF	TGTGCCAGCGAGGGACAGTCGAGGACCCAGTACTTC	TRBV19	TRBJ2-5	many	TRBD1
CASSLRSLAFNEQFF	TGTGCCAGCAGCTTAAGATCTTTAGCGTTTAATGAGCAGTTCTTC	TRBV7-3	TRBJ2-1	many	NA
CASSLSLAGNYNEQFF	TGTGCCAGCAGCTTGTCGCTAGCGGGAAACTACAATGAGCAGTTCTTC	TRBV5-6	TRBJ2-1	few	TRBD2
CAWGPPRWSNEQFF	TGTGCCTGGGGTCCTCCCCGTTGGAGCAATGAGCAGTTCTTC	TRBV30	TRBJ2-1	NA	NA
CAWSVEDSTGELFF	TGTGCCTGGAGTGTTGAGGATTCCACCGGGGAGCTGTTTTTT	TRBV30	TRBJ2-2	many	NA
CSVAPGLAENYEQYF	TGCAGCGTTGCCCCGGGACTAGCGGAGAACTACGAGCAGTACTTC	TRBV29-1	TRBJ2-7	many	TRBD2
CASSFGGQGMETQYF	TGTGCCAGCAGCTTCGGGGGACAGGGGATGGAGACCCAGTACTTC	TRBV11-3	TRBJ2-5	many	TRBD1
CASRPGTITGELFF	TGTGCCAGCAGGCCCGGGACCATCACCGGGGAGCTGTTTTTT	TRBV7-9	TRBJ2-2	many	NA
CASSRDGTGELFF	TGTGCCAGCTCACGGGACGGAACCGGGGAGCTGTTTTTT	TRBV18	TRBJ2-2	many	NA
CASSGRGGSEQYF	TGTGCCAGCAGTGGGAGGGGGGGCTCCGAGCAGTACTTC	TRBV2	TRBJ2-7	many	NA
CASSLGPDEQYF	TGTGCCAGCAGTTTAGGGCCGGACGAGCAGTACTTC	TRBV28	TRBJ2-7	many	NA
CASSFNSGPFKEQFF	TGCGCCAGCAGCTTCAATAGCGGACCCTTCAAAGAGCAGTTCTTC	TRBV5-1	TRBJ2-1	many	NA
CASSPGLGASTDTQYF	TGTGCCAGCAGCCCAGGACTAGGCGCTTCCACAGATACGCAGTATTTT	TRBV7-9	TRBJ2-3	many	TRBD2
CATSAYGGMNTEAFF	TGTGCCACCAGCGCGTACGGGGGAATGAACACTGAAGCTTTCTTT	TRBV15	TRBJ1-1	NA	NA
CSGTGTNYGYTF	TGCAGCGGGACGGGAACCAACTATGGCTACACCTTC	TRBV29-1	TRBJ1-2	few	NA
CASSPGLATGIQYF	TGCGCCAGCAGCCCGGGACTAGCCACTGGCATTCAGTACTTC	TRBV5-1	TRBJ2-4	NA	TRBD2
CASSLEGLGSDEQFF	TGTGCCAGCAGCTTGGAGGGGTTAGGATCGGATGAGCAGTTCTTC	TRBV7-9	TRBJ2-1	NA	NA
CSASLGLGEYNEQFF	TGCAGTGCTAGTCTCGGGCTCGGGGAGTACAATGAGCAGTTCTTC	TRBV20-1	TRBJ2-1	many	NA
CSVILNTGELFF	TGCAGCGTGATATTGAACACCGGGGAGCTGTTTTTT	TRBV29-1	TRBJ2-2	many	NA
CASSLRLDRANTGELFF	TGTGCTAGCAGCTTACGGCTGGACAGGGCTAACACCGGGGAGCTGTTTTTT	TRBV7-7	TRBJ2-2	NA	TRBD1
CAWSLGQLNTEAFF	TGTGCCTGGAGCCTCGGACAGTTGAACACTGAAGCTTTCTTT	TRBV30	TRBJ1-1	NA	NA
CASSLLAGVRNEQFF	TGCGCCAGCAGCCTGCTAGCGGGAGTAAGGAATGAGCAGTTCTTC	TRBV5-1	TRBJ2-1	many	TRBD2